A single sample gave rise to the 19 T cell receptor beta chains below, sequenced in a study of OX40 agonist ivuxolimab in advanced cancers. Library construction relied on the immunoSEQ multiplex PCR assay. TCRdb obtained this table from immuneACCESS and retained in-frame rearrangements with V and J assigned. These tables miss some clones; where compared with another copy, unresolved V genes account for less than half of the shortfall, and the remainder is unexplained. Recorded for this sample are tens of thousands of clones; around 83% of them occurred a single time. Clones ranked in the top ten supply roughly 0.4% of the sample. The sequencing here drew on CD4+ or CD8+ T cells sorted from blood, taken in a trial of the OX40 agonist ivuxolimab. The receptors here all came from an adult with an advanced solid tumor such as melanoma, head and neck, liver or kidney cancer.

This clone has more than one count but fewer than ten. The V and J genes are TRBV6-5 and TRBJ1-2; D is perhaps TRBD1 (6 bases). The V end lost 5 bases, the J end lost 5 bases, and 18 bases lay between the germline ends. Per the germline V gene, CDR1 is MNHEY and CDR2 is SVGAGI. The CDR3 totals 15 residues. The CDR3 protein is CASSTPMTGSYGYTF. The CDR3 DNA follows: TGTGCCAGCAGTACTCCTATGACAGGCAGTTATGGCTACACCTTC.

This clone was picked up a small number of times. The rearrangement uses TRBV28 and TRBJ2-1; 7 bases align to TRBD1. The CDR3 is 16 amino acids. CDR1 MDHEN and CDR2 SYDVKM come from the germline V gene. The V and J ends lost 6 bases and 5 bases, in that order; junction bases with no gene match: 13. CDR3 loop: CASSPPDRVFNNEQFF. The CDR3 coding sequence is TGTGCCAGCAGCCCCCCCGACAGGGTTTTTAACAATGAGCAGTTCTTC.

This chain uses TRBV6-5 with TRBJ2-7; 8 nucleotides agree with TRBD1. The germline gives CDR1 MNHEY, CDR2 SVGAGI. The CDR3 has 15 amino acids. The V gene end was trimmed by 0 bases and the J gene end by 2 bases; junction bases not matched to a gene: 3. The CDR3 DNA is TGTGCCAGCAGTTACTCCGGGACAGGCCCCTACGAGCAGTACTTC. Protein: CASSYSGTGPYEQYF.

This rearrangement joins TRBV6-1 to TRBJ2-7; weak D call: TRBD2 (6 bases). This CDR3 spans 13 amino acids. Trimming removed 0 bases from V and 11 bases from J, with 14 bases in between. Germline V CDR1 and CDR2: MNHNS, SASEGT. CDR3 nucleotides: TGTGCCAGCAGTGAAGCGTGGGACTCACCTGAGTACTTC. This translates into CASSEAWDSPEYF.

V gene TRBV5-1 combines with J gene TRBJ2-1, with TRBD2 matching over 9 bases. Germline-derived CDR1 and CDR2 are SGHRS and YFSETQ. V was pared by 3 bases and J by 0 bases, with 25 bases of the junction left unmatched. CDR3 length: 23 residues. The CDR3 protein is CASSWPSRGRGLAGISSYNEQFF. CDR3 nucleotides: TGCGCCAGCAGCTGGCCCTCAAGGGGGCGAGGTCTAGCGGGAATAAGCTCCTACAATGAGCAGTTCTTC.

The chain combines TRBV5-3 with TRBJ1-5, with D unresolved. TRBV5-3 qualifies as an ORF whose function is uncertain. The CDR3 consists of 18 residues. The V end lost 4 bases, the J end lost 0 bases, and 20 bases lay between the germline ends. The CDR3 loop is CARSLLRGRGNSNQPQHF. The CDR3 DNA follows: TGTGCCAGAAGCCTCCTGAGAGGGAGAGGGAATAGCAATCAGCCCCAGCATTTT.

V usage is TRBV9 and J usage is TRBJ1-6; D perhaps matches TRBD1 (6 bases). Germline CDR1 SGDLS, CDR2 YYNGEE. The CDR3 is made up of 16 amino acids. Trimming stripped 0 bases from V and 3 bases from J, with 10 bases between. The CDR3 here is CASSVGGGSYNSPLHF. Here the CDR3 DNA reads TGTGCCAGCAGCGTAGGAGGGGGAAGCTATAATTCACCCCTCCACTTT. Supplemented by reference TRBV9 and TRBJ1-6, the full variable domain reads DSGVTQTPKHLITATGQRVTLRCSPRSGDLSVYWYQQSLDQGLQFLIQYYNGEERAKGNILERFSAQQFPDLHSELNLSSLELGDSALYFCASSVGGGSYNSPLHFGNGTRLTVT.

The gene calls are TRBV7-9 and TRBJ2-1; D might be TRBD2 (6 bases). Germline lookup yields CDR1 SEHNR and CDR2 FQNEAQ (reference sequence). V shed 1 base and J shed 8 bases, with 15 bases lying between them. There are 15 residues in the CDR3. The CDR3 loop is CASSLGVGGVDEQFF. CDR3 DNA: TGTGCCAGCAGCTTAGGCGTGGGAGGAGTGGATGAGCAGTTCTTC. The complete variable domain, with remaining parts taken from reference TRBV7-9 and TRBJ2-1, reads DTGVSQNPRHKITKRGQNVTFRCDPISEHNRLYWYRQTLGQGPEFLTYFQNEAQLEKSRLLSDRFSAERPKGSFSTLEIQRTEQGDSAMYLCASSLGVGGVDEQFFGPGTRLTVL.

The chain is built from TRBV29-1 and TRBJ2-7; D uncertain. V lost 6 bases, J lost 3 bases, and 27 bases lay in between. The CDR3 runs to 17 residues. Germline CDR1 and CDR2: SQVTM and ANQGSEA. The CDR3 reads CSVRRPTRGPPGYEQYF. CDR3 nucleotides: TGCAGCGTGAGACGACCCACCCGTGGGCCGCCGGGCTACGAGCAGTACTTC.

V and J are TRBV6-6 and TRBJ1-5; D remains unclear. Germline values: CDR1 MNHNY, CDR2 SVGAGI (reference sequence). With 5 bases removed from V and 7 bases from J, the gap between germline ends came to 18 bases. This CDR3 has 15 amino acids. The CDR3 protein is CASSQRPESPQPQHF. The CDR3 region has the DNA TGTGCCAGCAGTCAACGCCCGGAAAGTCCCCAGCCCCAGCATTTT.

The V call is TRBV18, the J call TRBJ2-3; D not certain. With 2 bases removed from V and 5 bases from J, the gap between germline ends came to 5 bases. CDR1 is KGHSH and CDR2 is LQKENI in the germline V gene. CDR3 length: 12 residues. This CDR3 is CASSPFEDTQYF. Written as DNA, the CDR3 is TGTGCCAGCTCACCATTCGAAGATACGCAGTATTTT.

The V and J genes are TRBV27 and TRBJ1-2; a weak D match, TRBD1 (5 bases). V shed 5 bases and J shed 7 bases, with 23 bases lying between them. CDR1 MNHEY and CDR2 SMNVEV come from the germline V gene (reference sequence). This CDR3 has 16 residues. The CDR3 loop reads CASSPRGRRLSGGYTF. CDR3 nucleotides: TGTGCCAGCAGTCCCCGGGGCAGGCGACTATCGGGTGGCTACACCTTC.

This clone showed up just once. The chain couples TRBV5-1 to TRBJ2-1, with D possibly matching TRBD2 (6 bases). Germline V gene data show CDR1 as SGHRS and CDR2 as YFSETQ. V lost 6 bases and J 7 bases, leaving 17 bases between the germline ends. The CDR3 consists of 14 residues. CDR3 in amino acids: CASTLSGRVNEQFF. The DNA of the CDR3 is TGCGCCAGCACCTTATCCGGGAGAGTAAATGAGCAGTTCTTC. Filled out from reference TRBV5-1 and TRBJ2-1, the complete variable domain reads KAGVTQTPRYLIKTRGQQVTLSCSPISGHRSVSWYQQTPGQGLQFLFEYFSETQRNKGNFPGRFSGRQFSNSRSEMNVSTLELGDSALYLCASTLSGRVNEQFFGPGTRLTVL.

This chain joins TRBV27 and TRBJ1-2; TRBD1 might be the D (5 bases). This CDR3 contains 14 residues. CDR1 is MNHEY, CDR2 SMNVEV, per germline (reference sequence). V lost 5 bases, J lost 3 bases, and 13 bases lay in between. The chain's CDR3 is CASSPNGGYYGYTF. For the CDR3, the DNA is TGTGCCAGCAGTCCCAATGGGGGATACTATGGCTACACCTTC.

This rearrangement joins TRBV19 to TRBJ2-1, with 9 bases matching TRBD2. In germline, CDR1 is LNHDA, CDR2 SQIVND (reference sequence). The junction had 1 base not matched to a gene; V was cut back by 4 bases and J by 0 bases. CDR3 length: 15 residues. This CDR3 reads CASSTTSGSYNEQFF. The CDR3 nucleotides read TGTGCCAGTAGTACGACTAGCGGCTCCTACAATGAGCAGTTCTTC. Filled out from reference TRBV19 and TRBJ2-1, the complete variable domain reads DGGITQSPKYLFRKEGQNVTLSCEQNLNHDAMYWYRQDPGQGLRLIYYSQIVNDFQKGDIAEGYSVSREKKESFPLTVTSAQKNPTAFYLCASSTTSGSYNEQFFGPGTRLTVL.

The chain combines TRBV19 with TRBJ1-5; D perhaps matches TRBD1 (6 bases). V was clipped by 4 bases and J by 4 bases, with 17 bases between them. Per germline, CDR1 LNHDA and CDR2 SQIVND (reference sequence). The length of the CDR3 is 16 residues. CDR3 coding DNA: TGTGCCAGTAGTACCTCACAGGGCCCATTAAATCAGCCCCAGCATTTT. This translates into CASSTSQGPLNQPQHF.

J is TRBJ2-1 and V is TRBV9; perhaps TRBD1 as D (6 bases). Trimming cost V 2 bases and J 5 bases, with 8 bases left between them. The germline V gene has CDR1 SGDLS and CDR2 YYNGEE. CDR3 size: 13 residues. The DNA of the CDR3 is TGTGCCAGCAGCGTGACAGGACACAATGAGCAGTTCTTC. Its translation is CASSVTGHNEQFF.

This chain uses TRBV28 with TRBJ1-2, with TRBD1 matching over 10 bases. The CDR3 consists of 15 residues. The junction had 11 bases not matched to a gene; V was cut back by 6 bases and J by 7 bases. CDR1 and CDR2 from the germline V gene are MDHEN and SYDVKM. CDR3 sequence: CASSRRQGARGGYTF. CDR3 nucleotide sequence: TGTGCCAGCAGCCGCCGACAGGGGGCCCGGGGTGGCTACACCTTC.

The chain is built from TRBV19 and TRBJ2-3; D not resolved. V gave up 7 bases and J gave up 6 bases, with 17 bases separating them. The CDR3 spans 14 residues. Germline loops: CDR1 LNHDA, CDR2 SQIVND (reference sequence). CDR3 nucleotides: TGTGCCAGTAAGATGTCCCTAGATCGGGATACGCAGTATTTT. It yields the protein CASKMSLDRDTQYF.